A single sample gave rise to the 2 T cell receptor beta chains below, sequenced in a study of response to subunit inactivated influenza vaccine. MiXCR, run by TCRdb on the RT-PCR reads, gives a single entry per CDR3 protein. The sample yields approximately 530,000 distinct CDR3 sequences, around 8% seen once. Here the sequenced sample was PBMCs from blood, taken 23 months after vaccination. These receptors all come from a man aged 45 to 75 who received an inactivated influenza vaccine.

Ten or more counts support this clonotype. This chain's CDR3 is CSAGQGASNSPLHF. In DNA, the CDR3 is TGCAGTGCTGGACAGGGGGCGTCGAATTCACCCCTCCACTTT. This chain uses TRBV20-1 with TRBJ1-6; the match to TRBD1 covers 11 bases. V shed 5 bases, J shed 7 bases, and the junction held 4 bases outside the gene matches. CDR1 and CDR2 from the germline V gene are DFQATT and SNEGSKA (reference sequence). This CDR3 is built from 14 residues.

CDR3: CSVEADVETQYF. CDR3 coding DNA: TGCAGCGTTGAAGCCGATGTGGAGACCCAGTACTTC. The chain employs TRBV29-1 and TRBJ2-5; D not certain. CDR3 length equals 12 residues. With 1 base removed from V and 5 bases from J, the gap between germline ends came to 8 bases. Germline V gives CDR1 SQVTM, CDR2 ANQGSEA.